This T cell receptor (beta chain) was identified during a study of T cell repertoires in cytomegalovirus infection. MiXCR, applied by TCRdb to the reads, yields one record per CDR3 protein. The sample contains over 250,000 distinct CDR3 sequences, 20% to 25% of which appear only once. Germline CDR1 is SGHDN and CDR2 is FVKESK. The CDR3 loop spans 15 amino acids. V lost 2 bases, J lost 7 bases, and 8 bases stayed unmatched. This clonotype turned up a few times. The antigen is unknown. Study-wide results and limits: Carriers of CMV plus the relevant HLA were identified by cumulative public TCR beta family frequency.

The receptor's source is a human donor in good health (CMV status not recorded). Some clones in this sample may be carry-over from other donors' samples. The material sequenced was cultured PBMCs, taken from culture after CMV antigen stimulation. The rearrangement links TRBV14 to TRBJ2-1; TRBD2 aligns across 7 bases. CDR3 loop: CASSQLAGVENEQFF. The CDR3 DNA follows: TGTGCCAGCAGCCAACTCGCGGGAGTGGAGAATGAGCAGTTCTTC.